The clone carrying this T cell receptor beta chain was seen only a few times. Its cognate antigen is unknown. Trimming took off 0 bases at V and 3 bases at J, with 13 bases between the two ends. Germline V lookup: CDR1 SGHRS, CDR2 YFSETQ. The CDR3 loop spans 16 amino acids. This entry is derived from a study of T-cell reconstitution after alpha-beta-depleted transplantation in children. Study-wide results and limits: Alpha-beta T cells present about two months after transplant were reported to originate from several hundred expanded graft clones. Day-60 TCRbeta diversity that was high in some patients was derived from surviving recipient T cells and thymic progenitors. Newly produced T cells mostly provided counts and TCRbeta diversity after one year, as hyperexpanded clones declined.

The authors prepared the TCRbeta library with unique molecular identifiers. TCRdb re-called the PCR reads through MiXCR, storing one row per CDR3 protein. The sample records about 600,000 distinct CDR3 sequences, 13% being singletons. Material: PBMCs, mostly from graft donor cells, obtained 360 days after TCRalphabeta/CD19-depleted stem cell transplant. This rearrangement joins TRBV5-1 to TRBJ2-4; tentatively, D is TRBD2 (6 bases). The clonotype was recovered from a male patient aged 10-17 years who had a stem cell transplant for acute myeloid leukemia, so the T cells may come from the graft donor. The CDR3 sequence: CASSLASGVGKNIQYF. Written as DNA, the CDR3 is TGCGCCAGCAGCTTGGCCTCGGGGGTGGGCAAAAACATTCAGTACTTC. The full variable domain, in which reference TRBV5-1 and TRBJ2-4 provide the parts outside the CDR3, is KAGVTQTPRYLIKTRGQQVTLSCSPISGHRSVSWYQQTPGQGLQFLFEYFSETQRNKGNFPGRFSGRQFSNSRSEMNVSTLELGDSALYLCASSLASGVGKNIQYFGAGTRLSVL.